This T cell receptor beta chain was recorded in a study of human CD8 memory T cell subsets. A UMI-labeled 5' RACE approach was the method that produced the TCR beta libraries. TCRdb re-called the 5' RACE reads, yielding one record per CDR3 amino acid sequence without DNA. This listing includes several thousand distinct CDR3 sequences. Findings and limits, study-wide: Stem-like memory and precursor exhausted T cells were similarly highly diverse; effector memory cells were not. The Chao1 estimates suggested that precursor exhausted T cells were less diverse than stem-like memory T cells.

Designated as TPEX, the CCR7+ PD-1+ TIGIT+ early memory CD8+ T cells showed dysfunctional, exhausted-like traits. Negative magnetic separation was used for the enrichment of total CD8+ T cells. On this clonotype itself: What it recognizes is unknown.

This CDR3 spans 14 amino acids. Germline CDR1 and CDR2: MGHRA and YSYEKL. Material: CD8+ T cells from PBMCs. The V gene is TRBV4-1, the J gene TRBJ2-1. The TCR comes from a human donor in good health. This CDR3 is CASSQAERYNEQFF.